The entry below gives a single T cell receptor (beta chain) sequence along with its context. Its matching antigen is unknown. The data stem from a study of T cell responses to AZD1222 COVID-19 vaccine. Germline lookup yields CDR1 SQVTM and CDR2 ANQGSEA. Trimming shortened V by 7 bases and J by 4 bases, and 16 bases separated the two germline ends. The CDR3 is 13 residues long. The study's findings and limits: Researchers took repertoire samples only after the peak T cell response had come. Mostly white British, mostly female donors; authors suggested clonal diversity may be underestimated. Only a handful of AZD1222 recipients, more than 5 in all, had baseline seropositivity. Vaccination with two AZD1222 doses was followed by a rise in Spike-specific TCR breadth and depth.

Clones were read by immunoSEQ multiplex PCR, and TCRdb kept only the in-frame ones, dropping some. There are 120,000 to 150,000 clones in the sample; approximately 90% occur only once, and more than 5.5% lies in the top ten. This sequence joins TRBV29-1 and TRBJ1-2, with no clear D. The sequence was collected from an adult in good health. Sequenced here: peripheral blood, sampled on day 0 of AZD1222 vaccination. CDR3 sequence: CSAQLGITYGYTF. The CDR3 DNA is TGCAGCGCGCAGTTAGGGATTACCTATGGCTACACCTTC.